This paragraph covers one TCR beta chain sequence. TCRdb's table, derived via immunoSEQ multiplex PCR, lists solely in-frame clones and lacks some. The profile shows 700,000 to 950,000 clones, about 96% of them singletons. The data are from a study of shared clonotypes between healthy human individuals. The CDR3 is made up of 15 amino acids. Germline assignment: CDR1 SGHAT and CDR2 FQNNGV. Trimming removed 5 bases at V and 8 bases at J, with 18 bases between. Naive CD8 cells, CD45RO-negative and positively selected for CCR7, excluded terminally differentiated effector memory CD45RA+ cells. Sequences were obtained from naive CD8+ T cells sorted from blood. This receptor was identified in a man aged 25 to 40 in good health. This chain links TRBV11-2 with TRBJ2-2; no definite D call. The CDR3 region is CASSIGRFGRGELFF. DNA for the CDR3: TGTGCCAGCAGCATTGGACGGTTTGGTCGTGGGGAGCTGTTTTTT. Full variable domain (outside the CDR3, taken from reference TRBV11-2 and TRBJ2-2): EAGVAQSPRYKIIEKRQSVAFWCNPISGHATLYWYQQILGQGPKLLIQFQNNGVVDDSQLPKDRFSAERLKGVDSTLKIQPAKLEDSAVYLCASSIGRFGRGELFFGEGSRLTVL.